The entry below describes one T cell receptor (beta chain). This clone was seen only once. Its antigen specificity is not known. Nothing much larger sits one base from this clone, and base qualities are not available. TCR CDR3 regions were amplified from genomic DNA by multiplex PCR using the deep immunoSEQ assay. Extracted genomic DNA from each cell subset was spread evenly across all wells of several immunoSEQ 96-well plates, with each plate serving as a replicate. For sorted subsets, each replicate PCR was loaded with about 200 ng genomic DNA, equivalent to some 27,000 T cell genomes. Purified libraries were measured with a Qubit 3.0 fluorometer, size-checked on a Bioanalyzer 2100, and measured again with the KAPA Library Quantification kit. Every immunoSEQ 96-well plate was sequenced on a separate single-read 150-cycle Illumina NextSeq 550 flow cell. The authors' pipeline ran thus. Because the immunoSEQ output held only junctional sequences and lacked quality scores, the filtering could not match the filtering applied to full-length reads. Sequences were annotated with PyIR, a Python wrapper for IgBLAST v1.9, and V/J genes and CDR3 were assigned using IMGT germline references. Reads were removed for weak V/J assignments (E-value above 1e-6), missing CDR3, stop codons, out-of-frame junctions, or ambiguous translated residues. A V3J clonotype was defined by an identical inferred V gene, J gene, and CDR3 amino acid sequence. Percentage overlap between repertoires was calculated by dividing the number of shared unique clonotypes by the size of the smaller repertoire. Richness of each repertoire was evaluated using RTK rarefaction, the Chao1 estimator, and Recon v2.1 estimates of unobserved clonotypes. For all TCRbeta clonotypes obtained by the gDNA method from a few donors, generation probabilities were computed with OLGA. The table was pulled from immuneACCESS by TCRdb, which kept in-frame rearrangements only. Such tables lose some clones; where checked, under half of the loss comes from unresolved V genes, and the rest has no known cause. The V and J calls and clone size come from that table; D and trimming were worked out from the DNA. The sample records about 2.3 million clones, approximately 93% of which are singletons. Clones ranked in the top ten supply 0.35% to 0.45% of the sample.

This specimen belongs to a study of shared clonotypes between healthy human individuals (dated by TCRdb to the early 2020s). Regarding the study in general: The cohort comprised two women and a few men aged 18 to 49 years. Per donor, three plates each were used for CD4 naive and CD4 memory, two for CD8 naive, and one for CD8 memory. To estimate repertoire size and how much clonotype sharing occurs between individuals, the study deeply sequenced the blood TCR repertoires of five healthy adults. Each donor's leukapheresis produced roughly between roughly 0.85 and 10 billion PBMCs. Libraries were prepared and TCR repertoires were sequenced by different laboratories using diverse techniques, in order to increase sequencing depth and limit assay-specific biases.

In the germline V gene (reference sequence), CDR1 corresponds to SGHAT and CDR2 to FQDESV. The V and J ends are trimmed by 1 base and 1 base, leaving 7 bases between them. Taken from cysteine to phenylalanine, the CDR3 has 14 residues. Of the read, only the CDR3 DNA is kept; its 42 bases are in frame from base 1. Donors were healthy HIV-negative adults with no recently reported acute infections or vaccinations. Only Caucasian adults living in Nashville, Tennessee, USA were represented among the donors. CD4+ T cells were enriched through magnetic negative selection, after which naive cells were positively selected on CD45RA and the remaining negative fraction served as the memory subset. After blood collection by leukapheresis, PBMCs were isolated using Ficoll-Histopaque density gradient centrifugation and then cryopreserved in the vapor phase of liquid nitrogen. Analytical flow cytometry was used to check the purity and quantity of every magnetically sorted T cell population. From each sorted fraction, genomic DNA was isolated and quantified by UV absorbance on a Nanodrop 2000c.

What the work shows at the level of the full study, not this receptor alone: Compared with non-shared clonotypes, clonotypes shared by all four sorted-subset donors had higher generation probabilities. Sampling was restricted to blood, and TCR repertoires in tissues likely differ from the TCR repertoires found in blood. Across a few donors, approximately 5% of naive CD4, roughly 3.3% of naive CD8, 2.3% of memory CD4, and roughly 0.4% of memory CD8 clonotypes were shared. Because the study included a small number of donors, the genetic and exposure-history diversity represented was limited. Pairwise subsampling indicated that sequencing depth was expected to affect the degree of clonotype sharing among donors. Incomplete sequencing was indicated by rarefaction of sorted-subset datasets, despite the large sequencing depth. Larger estimated clonotype richness was generally found for naive subsets than for memory subsets.

In this chain, TRBV11-1 is recombined with TRBJ2-5; the D gene identity is not certain. The sequenced material came from naive CD4+ T cells from PBMCs. The label giving this sample's cell subset or site can be read as: CD45RA+ positively selected. This receptor was obtained from a man between 18 and 29 years old in good health. Some clones in this sample may be carry-over from other donors' samples. The DNA sequence is TGTGCCAGCAGCTTAGGAGCATTCCAAGAGACCCAGTACTTC. It encodes CASSLGAFQETQYF.